The rows below give T cell receptor beta chains drawn from one sample of a study of cytomegalovirus exposure and HLA in healthy donors. The repertoire was sequenced with immunoSEQ multiplex PCR; TCRdb's copy has only in-frame clones and lacks some. The sample has roughly 100,000 clones, around 77% seen once. Source material: PBMCs. The receptors derive from a male donor in good health and CMV-seropositive. Both conserved end residues are part of each CDR3. D genes are given only for firm matches. Part of the rows lack a size; the others show once, few, many or a class for expanded clones.

D gene,clone size,J gene,V gene,CDR3 protein,CDR3 DNA
TRBD2,-,TRBJ2-3,TRBV27,CASSGLAGRSTDTQYF,TGTGCCAGCAGTGGACTAGCGGGAAGAAGCACAGATACGCAGTATTTT
TRBD1,-,TRBJ2-7,TRBV30,CALDRRRAYEQYF,TGTGCCTTGGACAGGCGTAGGGCCTACGAGCAGTACTTC
-,-,TRBJ2-1,TRBV7-7,CASSLTRRVGSYNEQFF,TGTGCTAGCAGCTTAACCCGCCGGGTAGGTTCCTACAATGAGCAGTTCTTC
-,-,TRBJ2-6,TRBV6-4,CASSAQPLSSGANVLTF,TGTGCCAGCAGTGCCCAACCATTGAGCTCTGGGGCCAACGTCCTGACTTTC
-,few,TRBJ1-1,TRBV2,CASSVEQYTEAFF,TGTGCCAGCAGTGTGGAGCAATACACTGAAGCTTTCTTT
-,-,TRBJ2-7,TRBV9,CASSGGDWIREQYF,TGTGCCAGCAGCGGCGGGGACTGGATAAGAGAGCAGTACTTC
-,-,TRBJ2-3,TRBV5-8,CASSFENYDTQYF,TGTGCCAGCAGCTTCGAAAACTACGATACGCAGTATTTT
TRBD1,few,TRBJ2-5,TRBV7-9,CASSSLQGAGETQYF,TGTGCCAGCAGCTCGTTACAGGGGGCGGGTGAGACCCAGTACTTC
-,-,TRBJ1-6,TRBV6-1,CASSERGENNSPLHF,TGTGCCAGCAGTGAACGGGGGGAGAATAATTCACCCCTCCACTTT
-,-,TRBJ2-5,TRBV5-1,CASREGETQYF,TGCGCCAGCAGGGAGGGAGAGACCCAGTACTTC
-,-,TRBJ1-6,TRBV4-3,CASSQDLAGNNSPLHF,TGCGCCAGCAGCCAAGATCTGGCAGGGAATAATTCACCCCTCCACTTT
-,few,TRBJ2-7,TRBV5-4,CASSTTPGQLFEQYF,TGTGCCAGCAGCACAACTCCGGGACAACTTTTCGAGCAGTACTTC
-,-,TRBJ1-2,TRBV9,CASSSSGEPSNYGYTF,TGTGCCAGCAGCTCCTCCGGAGAGCCTTCTAACTATGGCTACACCTTC
TRBD2,-,TRBJ2-5,TRBV28,CASSSLVGSGGRETQYF,TGTGCCAGCAGCTCCCTTGTGGGTTCGGGGGGGAGGGAGACCCAGTACTTC
-,-,TRBJ2-6,TRBV7-8,CASSLEGLLSGANGLTF,TGTGCCAGCAGCTTAGAGGGACTGCTCTCTGGGGCCAACGGCCTGACTTTC
-,few,TRBJ1-1,TRBV28,CASRNGGRGNTEAFF,TGTGCCAGCAGGAACGGCGGTCGAGGGAACACTGAAGCTTTCTTT
-,-,TRBJ1-3,TRBV28,CASSLPGTGNTIYF,TGTGCCAGCAGTTTGCCGGGGACTGGAAACACCATATATTTT
TRBD1,-,TRBJ2-7,TRBV28,CASSSPGTGDFDEQYF,TGTGCCAGCAGTTCCCCCGGGACAGGGGACTTTGACGAGCAGTACTTC
-,-,TRBJ2-5,TRBV25-1,CASSERGFQETQYF,TGTGCCAGCAGTGAAAGGGGCTTCCAAGAGACCCAGTACTTC
-,-,TRBJ2-1,TRBV29-1,CSVEERAPYNEQFF,TGCAGCGTTGAAGAGCGGGCACCTTACAATGAGCAGTTCTTC
-,few,TRBJ2-3,TRBV4-1,CASSQGQTSTDTQYF,TGCGCCAGCAGCCAAGGACAGACTAGCACAGATACGCAGTATTTT
TRBD1,-,TRBJ1-3,TRBV29-1,CSARTGSTGNTIYF,TGCAGCGCCAGGACAGGGAGTACTGGAAACACCATATATTTT
-,-,TRBJ2-5,TRBV6-1,CASSEAGGLEETQYF,TGTGCCAGCAGTGAAGCGGGAGGCCTCGAAGAGACCCAGTACTTC
TRBD1,-,TRBJ2-1,TRBV19,CASTVTGSYNEQFF,TGTGCCAGTACCGTGACAGGGTCCTACAATGAGCAGTTCTTC
-,-,TRBJ2-3,TRBV4-3,CASSQDWEGATDTQYF,TGCGCCAGCAGCCAAGATTGGGAAGGGGCCACAGATACGCAGTATTTT
-,-,TRBJ1-6,TRBV4-2,CASSQTLTLDSPLHF,TGTGCCAGCAGCCAAACCTTGACACTGGATTCACCCCTCCACTTT
-,-,TRBJ2-7,TRBV9,CASSAAGSGDEQYF,TGTGCCAGCAGCGCGGCCGGGAGTGGCGACGAGCAGTACTTC
-,once,TRBJ1-2,TRBV19,CASSVGGYGYTF,TGTGCCAGTAGTGTGGGGGGCTATGGCTACACCTTC
-,-,TRBJ2-1,TRBV12-5,CASGLGTSNNEQFF,TGTGCTAGTGGTTTGGGGACAAGTAACAATGAGCAGTTCTTC
-,-,TRBJ1-5,TRBV25-1,CASALLVTGNHQPQHF,TGTGCCAGCGCCCTGCTGGTAACAGGGAACCATCAGCCCCAGCATTTT
TRBD1,-,TRBJ2-7,TRBV28,CASSSPPGQGAGYEQYF,TGTGCCAGCAGTTCCCCCCCGGGACAGGGGGCGGGGTACGAGCAGTACTTC